This T cell receptor beta chain is drawn from a study of shared clonotypes between healthy human individuals. At the level of the study: Researchers assigned three CD4 naive, three CD4 memory, two CD8 naive and one CD8 memory plate to each donor.

Overall study findings and caveats: Having only a few donors restricted how much genetic and exposure-history diversity was captured. Although depth was large, rarefaction showed that sequencing of the sorted subsets was incomplete. Naive subsets tended to show greater estimated richness than memory subsets.

The V and J ends lost 0 bases and 0 bases, in that order; junction bases with no gene match: 3. Germline CDR1 and CDR2: MGHRA and YSYEKL. The CDR3 has 17 residues. Clones were read by immunoSEQ multiplex PCR, and TCRdb kept only the in-frame ones, dropping some. The table shows about 700,000 clones, with approximately 79% occurring only once. About this clone itself: The antigen remains unidentified.

The sequence was obtained from a woman in her twenties or thirties in good health. Sequencing input: memory CD4+ T cells sorted from blood. Subset defined: CD45RA-negative fraction. The chain combines TRBV4-1 with TRBJ1-3; 9 nucleotides align to TRBD1. The chain's CDR3 is CASSQDRDRVSGNTIYF. CDR3 nucleotide sequence: TGCGCCAGCAGCCAAGACCGGGACAGGGTCTCTGGAAACACCATATATTTT.